Listed below are T cell receptor beta chains from one sample, sequenced in a study of shared clonotypes between healthy human individuals. TCRdb's copy holds only in-frame clones and misses some; the assay was immunoSEQ multiplex PCR. The sample lists 2.3 million or so clones, about 92% seen once, with 0.35% to 0.5% in the top ten. The sequenced sample consisted of naive CD4+ T cells from PBMCs. The receptor source for this set is a man between 18 and 35 years old in good health. Some clones in this sample may be carry-over from other donors' samples. The CDR3 runs from the conserved cysteine through the conserved F or W. A D gene is named only where the DNA matches it firmly. The size entry is marked missing in some rows and otherwise reads once, few, many or a size class.

j_call: TRBJ2-2; clone_size: -; v_call: TRBV5-1; d_call: TRBD2; cdr3_nt: TGCGCCAGCAGCACACCGGGACTAGCGGGGACCGGGGAGCTGTTTTTT; cdr3_aa: CASSTPGLAGTGELFF
j_call: TRBJ2-1; clone_size: -; v_call: TRBV28; d_call: TRBD2; cdr3_nt: TGTGCCAGCAGCCGAGGGGCTAGCGGGCACAATGAGCAGTTCTTC; cdr3_aa: CASSRGASGHNEQFF
j_call: TRBJ1-4; clone_size: -; v_call: TRBV27; d_call: -; cdr3_nt: TGTGCCAGCAGTTCAGGGGAGAGTAGGGAAAAACTGTTTTTT; cdr3_aa: CASSSGESREKLFF
j_call: TRBJ2-5; clone_size: -; v_call: TRBV4-1; d_call: -; cdr3_nt: TGCGCCAGCAGCCTGGACCCCGCGGGTATACAAGAGACCCAGTACTTC; cdr3_aa: CASSLDPAGIQETQYF
j_call: TRBJ2-7; clone_size: -; v_call: TRBV11-2; d_call: TRBD2; cdr3_nt: TGTGCCAGCAGCTCTTTCCCGCGGGGGAGCGGGGACCCCAAGGGGCAGTACTTC; cdr3_aa: CASSSFPRGSGDPKGQYF
j_call: TRBJ2-1; clone_size: -; v_call: TRBV11-3; d_call: -; cdr3_nt: TGTGCCAGCAGCTTAGTGGCCGGGACCCTCGGCAATGAGCAGTTCTTC; cdr3_aa: CASSLVAGTLGNEQFF
j_call: TRBJ2-3; clone_size: once; v_call: TRBV5-1; d_call: TRBD1; cdr3_nt: TGCGCCAGCTCAGGGGGCTTCACAGATACGCAGTATTTT; cdr3_aa: CASSGGFTDTQYF
j_call: TRBJ1-3; clone_size: -; v_call: TRBV5-4; d_call: -; cdr3_nt: TGTGCCAGCAGCTCAGGGGTGGCTGGAAACACCATATATTTT; cdr3_aa: CASSSGVAGNTIYF
j_call: TRBJ2-2; clone_size: -; v_call: TRBV5-8; d_call: TRBD2; cdr3_nt: TGTGCCAGCAGCCCGGTCGGGGGGGCGCGAAACACCGGGGAGCTGTTTTTT; cdr3_aa: CASSPVGGARNTGELFF
j_call: TRBJ2-5; clone_size: -; v_call: TRBV7-3; d_call: -; cdr3_nt: TGTGCCAGCAGCCCCAGGAGGGGGGAGACCCAGTACTTC; cdr3_aa: CASSPRRGETQYF
j_call: TRBJ1-1; clone_size: -; v_call: TRBV23-1; d_call: TRBD1; cdr3_nt: TGCGCCAGCAGTCATAATCCGCAGGGGGATTACACTGAAGCTTTCTTT; cdr3_aa: CASSHNPQGDYTEAFF
j_call: TRBJ2-5; clone_size: -; v_call: TRBV7-2; d_call: -; cdr3_nt: TGTGCCAGCAGCTTAGTGCGAGGACTACGACAAGAGACCCAGTACTTC; cdr3_aa: CASSLVRGLRQETQYF
j_call: TRBJ1-5; clone_size: few; v_call: TRBV6-1; d_call: -; cdr3_nt: TGTGCCAGCAGTGAGCCTTACAATCAGCCCCAGCATTTT; cdr3_aa: CASSEPYNQPQHF
j_call: TRBJ2-5; clone_size: -; v_call: TRBV2; d_call: -; cdr3_nt: TGTGCCAGCAGTGAAGGGGGGCCTCACTTC; cdr3_aa: CASSEGGPHF
j_call: TRBJ2-2; clone_size: -; v_call: TRBV5-1; d_call: TRBD1; cdr3_nt: TGCGCCAGCAGCTTGGTGGCAGGGGGCACCGGGGAGCTGTTTTTT; cdr3_aa: CASSLVAGGTGELFF
j_call: TRBJ2-5; clone_size: -; v_call: TRBV5-1; d_call: -; cdr3_nt: TGCGCCAGCAGCTCGTCCTCCAGGGATGGCGAGACCCAGTACTTC; cdr3_aa: CASSSSSRDGETQYF
j_call: TRBJ1-2; clone_size: -; v_call: TRBV6-1; d_call: -; cdr3_nt: TGTGCCACCACGGGATCCTTGGGTGGCTACACCTTC; cdr3_aa: CATTGSLGGYTF
j_call: TRBJ2-7; clone_size: -; v_call: TRBV5-4; d_call: TRBD1; cdr3_nt: TGTGCCAGCAGCTCCCCGACAGGGGTGGGCGAGCAGTACTTC; cdr3_aa: CASSSPTGVGEQYF
j_call: TRBJ1-5; clone_size: -; v_call: TRBV6-1; d_call: -; cdr3_nt: TGTGCCAGCAGTGAAGGGCGGGGGGCCCATCAGCCCCAGCATTTT; cdr3_aa: CASSEGRGAHQPQHF
j_call: TRBJ2-3; clone_size: -; v_call: TRBV7-3; d_call: -; cdr3_nt: TGTGCCAGCAGCTTGATGGGGGCCACAGATACGCAGTATTTT; cdr3_aa: CASSLMGATDTQYF
j_call: TRBJ2-3; clone_size: -; v_call: TRBV7-9; d_call: TRBD2; cdr3_nt: TGTGCCAGCAGCAGAAGGCCTAGCGGGAGTTTGATGCCCACAGATACGCAGTATTTT; cdr3_aa: CASSRRPSGSLMPTDTQYF
j_call: TRBJ2-1; clone_size: -; v_call: TRBV11-3; d_call: TRBD2; cdr3_nt: TGTGCCAGCAGCTTACGAGGGAGGGCGGGGGATGAGCAGTTCTTC; cdr3_aa: CASSLRGRAGDEQFF
j_call: TRBJ2-7; clone_size: -; v_call: TRBV9; d_call: -; cdr3_nt: TGTGCCAGCAGCGTAGGTGTAGGGACCTACGAGCAGTACTTC; cdr3_aa: CASSVGVGTYEQYF
j_call: TRBJ1-1; clone_size: -; v_call: TRBV6-5; d_call: -; cdr3_nt: TGTGCCAGCAGCCCCGCGAGAGGTACTGAAGCTTTCTTT; cdr3_aa: CASSPARGTEAFF
j_call: TRBJ1-2; clone_size: -; v_call: TRBV7-2; d_call: -; cdr3_nt: TGTGCCAGCAGCTTAGTGCCTACGAGCTATGGCTACACCTTC; cdr3_aa: CASSLVPTSYGYTF
j_call: TRBJ2-2; clone_size: -; v_call: TRBV28; d_call: TRBD2; cdr3_nt: TGTGCCAGCAGTTTTTTGCTGGGGGCCGGGTCCGGGAGGGCGAACACCGGGGAGCTGTTTTTT; cdr3_aa: CASSFLLGAGSGRANTGELFF
j_call: TRBJ1-5; clone_size: -; v_call: TRBV10-3; d_call: -; cdr3_nt: TGTGCCATCAGTGAGTCGCGGCCCCAGCATTTT; cdr3_aa: CAISESRPQHF
j_call: TRBJ1-2; clone_size: -; v_call: TRBV5-5; d_call: -; cdr3_nt: TGTGCCAGCAGCTTGGCCTACGGTGGCTACACCTTC; cdr3_aa: CASSLAYGGYTF
j_call: TRBJ2-1; clone_size: -; v_call: TRBV6-4; d_call: -; cdr3_nt: TGTGCCAGCAGTGACTCTTCGGGGCTCCCCTACAATGAGCAGTTCTTC; cdr3_aa: CASSDSSGLPYNEQFF
j_call: TRBJ2-7; clone_size: -; v_call: TRBV2; d_call: TRBD1; cdr3_nt: TGTGCCAGCAGGGGACAGGGAAGAAGCGAGCAGTACTTC; cdr3_aa: CASRGQGRSEQYF
j_call: TRBJ2-3; clone_size: -; v_call: TRBV5-1; d_call: TRBD2; cdr3_nt: TGCGCCAGCAGCAAAAGGAGCCTAGCGGGAGAGGCAGATACGCAGTATTTT; cdr3_aa: CASSKRSLAGEADTQYF
j_call: TRBJ2-7; clone_size: -; v_call: TRBV27; d_call: TRBD2; cdr3_nt: TGTGCCAGCAGTCCAACGTGGACTAGCGGGAGAGACGAGCAGTACTTC; cdr3_aa: CASSPTWTSGRDEQYF
j_call: TRBJ2-7; clone_size: -; v_call: TRBV7-2; d_call: -; cdr3_nt: TGTGCCAGCAGCCCCCAATATAACTACGAGCAGTACTTC; cdr3_aa: CASSPQYNYEQYF
j_call: TRBJ1-2; clone_size: once; v_call: TRBV28; d_call: -; cdr3_nt: TGTGCCAGCAGTTTACCCCTGGACATTGGCTACACCTTC; cdr3_aa: CASSLPLDIGYTF
j_call: TRBJ2-2; clone_size: -; v_call: TRBV18; d_call: TRBD2; cdr3_nt: TGTGCCAGCTCCCCTCGGGAGGGAAGCACCGGGGAGCTGTTTTTT; cdr3_aa: CASSPREGSTGELFF
j_call: TRBJ2-3; clone_size: -; v_call: TRBV29-1; d_call: TRBD1; cdr3_nt: TGCAGCGGGACAGGGGTTGAGGTTGATACGCAGTATTTT; cdr3_aa: CSGTGVEVDTQYF
j_call: TRBJ2-1; clone_size: once; v_call: TRBV4-2; d_call: TRBD2; cdr3_nt: TGTGCCAGCAGCCTTGGACTAGCCTCCTACAATGAGCAGTTCTTC; cdr3_aa: CASSLGLASYNEQFF
j_call: TRBJ2-3; clone_size: once; v_call: TRBV5-1; d_call: TRBD1; cdr3_nt: TGCGCCAGCAGCCTGGACAGGGGGGACACAGATACGCAGTATTTT; cdr3_aa: CASSLDRGDTDTQYF
j_call: TRBJ1-2; clone_size: -; v_call: TRBV6-5; d_call: -; cdr3_nt: TGTGCCAGCAGTTACTCATACAGGGATGGCTACACCTTC; cdr3_aa: CASSYSYRDGYTF
j_call: TRBJ2-7; clone_size: -; v_call: TRBV28; d_call: -; cdr3_nt: TGTGCCAGCAGACCTACAGGGCTGGGGTACGAGCAGTACTTC; cdr3_aa: CASRPTGLGYEQYF
j_call: TRBJ2-6; clone_size: -; v_call: TRBV5-1; d_call: -; cdr3_nt: TGCGCCAGCAGCGGAGGTAGCTCTGGGGCCAACGTCCTGACTTTC; cdr3_aa: CASSGGSSGANVLTF
j_call: TRBJ2-7; clone_size: -; v_call: TRBV6-5; d_call: TRBD2; cdr3_nt: TGTGCCAGCAGGTCTACTAGCGGGAGTGTCTACGAGCAGTACTTC; cdr3_aa: CASRSTSGSVYEQYF
j_call: TRBJ2-7; clone_size: few; v_call: TRBV2; d_call: TRBD2; cdr3_nt: TGTGCCAGCGTCCGGCAGGGGTGGGCTAGCGGGAGAGGGTACGAGCAGTACTTC; cdr3_aa: CASVRQGWASGRGYEQYF
j_call: TRBJ2-1; clone_size: -; v_call: TRBV29-1; d_call: TRBD2; cdr3_nt: TGCAGCGTTGAAGATCGCGGGAGGGCCGGTAATGAGCAGTTCTTC; cdr3_aa: CSVEDRGRAGNEQFF
j_call: TRBJ1-2; clone_size: -; v_call: TRBV19; d_call: -; cdr3_nt: TGTGCCAGTAGTCGCGGGGCGTCGCGTGGCTACACCTTC; cdr3_aa: CASSRGASRGYTF
j_call: TRBJ2-1; clone_size: -; v_call: TRBV7-9; d_call: -; cdr3_nt: TGTGCCAGCAGCTTAGAGGTGACTAGCAATGAGCAGTTCTTC; cdr3_aa: CASSLEVTSNEQFF
j_call: TRBJ2-3; clone_size: -; v_call: TRBV29-1; d_call: TRBD2; cdr3_nt: TGCAGCGCCCAGACTAGCGATAGCACAGATACGCAGTATTTT; cdr3_aa: CSAQTSDSTDTQYF
j_call: TRBJ2-1; clone_size: -; v_call: TRBV27; d_call: TRBD1; cdr3_nt: TGTGCCAGCAGTCCCCGGGACAGGGTGCGCGGGCAGTTCTTC; cdr3_aa: CASSPRDRVRGQFF
j_call: TRBJ1-2; clone_size: once; v_call: TRBV7-2; d_call: -; cdr3_nt: TGTGCCAGCAGCCGAAACCAAAGAACTAACTATGGCTACACCTTC; cdr3_aa: CASSRNQRTNYGYTF
j_call: TRBJ1-5; clone_size: once; v_call: TRBV19; d_call: -; cdr3_nt: TGTGCCAGTAGTATGGGCAGGGGCCGTCATCAGCCCCAGCATTTT; cdr3_aa: CASSMGRGRHQPQHF
j_call: TRBJ2-5; clone_size: -; v_call: TRBV11-2; d_call: -; cdr3_nt: TGTGCCAGCAGCTCGAAAGAGACCCAGTACTTC; cdr3_aa: CASSSKETQYF
j_call: TRBJ1-5; clone_size: -; v_call: TRBV28; d_call: TRBD1; cdr3_nt: TGTGCCAGCAGTCTACAGGGGGATAGCAATCAGCCCCAGCATTTT; cdr3_aa: CASSLQGDSNQPQHF
j_call: TRBJ2-4; clone_size: -; v_call: TRBV4-3; d_call: -; cdr3_nt: TGCGCCAGCAGCCAAGGGCTAGGAGCGTCTAGAAACATTCAGTACTTC; cdr3_aa: CASSQGLGASRNIQYF
j_call: TRBJ2-7; clone_size: once; v_call: TRBV29-1; d_call: -; cdr3_nt: TGCAGCGTTGACCACGGAAGCTACGAGCAGTACTTC; cdr3_aa: CSVDHGSYEQYF
j_call: TRBJ2-2; clone_size: -; v_call: TRBV6-6; d_call: -; cdr3_nt: TGTGCCAGCAGTAGGACCGCCGGGGGAGGGGAGCTGTTTTTT; cdr3_aa: CASSRTAGGGELFF
j_call: TRBJ1-5; clone_size: -; v_call: TRBV2; d_call: -; cdr3_nt: TGTGCCAGCAGTGCCCGTGGGATAGGGGTCCTATATCAGCCCCAGCATTTT; cdr3_aa: CASSARGIGVLYQPQHF
j_call: TRBJ2-4; clone_size: -; v_call: TRBV23-1; d_call: -; cdr3_nt: TGCGCCAGCATAACGGGGCAAAACATTCAGTACTTC; cdr3_aa: CASITGQNIQYF
j_call: TRBJ2-2; clone_size: -; v_call: TRBV18; d_call: TRBD2; cdr3_nt: TGTGCCAGCTCACCGACTGGCGGGAGTGGCGGGGAGCTGTTTTTT; cdr3_aa: CASSPTGGSGGELFF